A single sample gave rise to the 27 T cell receptor beta chains below, sequenced in a study of T cell responses to AZD1222 COVID-19 vaccine. Clones were read by immunoSEQ multiplex PCR, and TCRdb kept only the in-frame ones, dropping some. In the table there are about 140,000 clones, 89% of which are singletons. The sequencing here drew on peripheral blood, taken on day 0 of AZD1222 vaccination. These receptors were taken from an adult in good health.

The chain combines TRBV3-1 (or the pseudogene TRBV3-2) with TRBJ2-7; D might be TRBD1 or TRBD2, each matching 6 bases. CDR3 size: 15 residues. The germline V gene encodes CDR1 LGHDT and CDR2 YNNKEL (reference sequence). V was pared by 4 bases and J by 2 bases, with 15 bases between. In DNA, the CDR3 is TGTGCCAGCAGCCGCCGGGGGCCTAAGCCCTACGAGCAGTACTTC. Encoded protein: CASSRRGPKPYEQYF.

CDR3 protein: CASRSYRGLTEAFF. For the CDR3, the DNA is TGTGCCAGCAGGTCTTACAGGGGGCTCACTGAAGCTTTCTTT. The chain uses TRBV28 and TRBJ1-1; 9 bases fit TRBD1. CDR1 is MDHEN and CDR2 is SYDVKM in the germline V gene. The CDR3 contains 14 residues. The junction had 6 bases not matched to a gene; V was cut back by 6 bases and J by 4 bases.

The rearrangement links TRBV11-2 to TRBJ2-7; 9 nucleotides match TRBD1. Per germline, CDR1 SGHAT and CDR2 FQNNGV. The CDR3 spans 11 residues. V dropped 4 bases and J dropped 13; count of bases not matched to a gene: 5. In DNA, the CDR3 is TGTGCCAGCAGCTCGGGACAGGGAAGATACTTC. Amino acids: CASSSGQGRYF.

V and J are TRBV30 and TRBJ2-6, with D hard to call. V lost 3 bases to trimming and J lost 2 bases, with 11 bases between them. This CDR3 is 15 amino acids long. Looked up from germline, CDR1 is GTSNPN and CDR2 is SVGIG (reference sequence). As DNA, the CDR3 is TGTGCCTGGAGGGATTACTTTGCTGGGGCCAACGTCCTGACTTTC. Amino acids: CAWRDYFAGANVLTF. Based on the CDR3 plus reference TRBV30 and TRBJ2-6, the full variable domain is SQTIHQWPATLVQPVGSPLSLECTVEGTSNPNLYWYRQAAGRGLQLLFYSVGIGQISSEVPQNLSASRPQDRQFILSSKKLLLSDSGFYLCAWRDYFAGANVLTFGAGSRLTVL.

This sequence joins TRBV5-1 and TRBJ2-5, with no clear D. Looked up from germline, CDR1 is SGHRS and CDR2 is YFSETQ. The ends were cut back, 3 bases at V and 5 bases at J, with 14 bases in the middle. The CDR3 runs 14 residues. CDR3 nucleotide sequence: TGCGCCAGCAGCTACGGCTACCCCGTGGAGACCCAGTACTTC. Its translation is CASSYGYPVETQYF.

This chain uses TRBV9 with TRBJ2-3, with 14 positions matching TRBD2. The CDR3 is 19 residues long. The germline gives CDR1 SGDLS, CDR2 YYNGEE. Trimming took 3 bases from V and 2 from J; bases not matched to a gene: 11. CDR3 in amino acids: CASSAGLAGVDMFTDTQYF. The CDR3 bases are TGTGCCAGCAGCGCGGGACTAGCGGGAGTCGATATGTTCACAGATACGCAGTATTTT.

This chain joins TRBV6-5 and TRBJ1-3; a weak D match, TRBD1 (6 bases). Germline V gene lookup returns CDR1 MNHEY and CDR2 SVGAGI. The CDR3 sequence is 15 residues long. Trimming cost V 9 bases and J 0 bases, with 15 bases left between them. This CDR3 reads CASPGQLVSGNTIYF. The CDR3 DNA reads TGTGCCAGTCCTGGACAGCTAGTCTCTGGAAACACCATATATTTT.

V gene TRBV4-1 combines with J gene TRBJ1-1; maybe TRBD1 (5 bases). This CDR3 comprises 14 residues. Germline V gives CDR1 MGHRA, CDR2 YSYEKL. Trimming cost V 1 base and J 6 bases, with 12 bases left between them. CDR3: CASSQASGYAEAFF. CDR3 nucleotide sequence: TGCGCCAGCAGCCAAGCCTCAGGGTACGCTGAAGCTTTCTTT.

The V and J genes are TRBV28 and TRBJ2-3; 7 bases match TRBD2. Germline lookup yields CDR1 MDHEN and CDR2 SYDVKM. This CDR3 spans 16 amino acids. Trimming cost V 2 bases and J 5 bases; bases outside gene matches: 10. As DNA, the CDR3 is TGTGCCAGCAGTTTAGTAGGGCAGGGAGGGATAGATACGCAGTATTTT. Protein: CASSLVGQGGIDTQYF.

J is TRBJ2-7 and V is TRBV5-1, with a weak D call TRBD1 (6 bases). V lost 0 bases and J lost 0, with 7 bases in between. The CDR3 spans 14 residues. Germline V gene sequence: CDR1 SGHRS, CDR2 YFSETQ. This chain's CDR3 is CASSLAGDSYEQYF. CDR3 DNA sequence: TGCGCCAGCAGCTTGGCAGGGGACTCCTACGAGCAGTACTTC.

The V gene is TRBV25-1, the J gene TRBJ1-4, with D perhaps TRBD1 (6 bases). CDR1 and CDR2 (germline): MGHDK, SYGVNS. CDR3 length equals 17 residues. V was clipped by 3 bases and J by 0 bases, with 14 bases between them. The CDR3 sequence is CASSDLPGTPTNEKLFF. DNA for the CDR3: TGTGCCAGCAGTGATTTGCCAGGGACACCAACTAATGAAAAACTGTTTTTT.

V and J are TRBV11-2 and TRBJ1-2; D might be TRBD1 (6 bases). V was shortened by 3 bases and J by 3 bases, with 17 bases between the two germline ends. This CDR3 is 16 amino acids long. CDR1 and CDR2 from the germline V gene are SGHAT and FQNNGV. Here the CDR3 DNA reads TGTGCCAGCAGCTTTGATAGGTACAGGGCTTACTATGGCTACACCTTC. It encodes CASSFDRYRAYYGYTF.

The V gene is TRBV27, the J gene TRBJ2-7, with a tentative D call TRBD1 (8 bases). There are 14 residues in the CDR3. V was pared by 4 bases and J by 2 bases, with 12 bases between. Germline V CDR1 and CDR2: MNHEY, SMNVEV (reference sequence). CDR3 sequence: CASSSTGGAYEQYF. In DNA form, the CDR3 reads TGTGCCAGCAGTTCAACAGGGGGGGCCTACGAGCAGTACTTC.

This clone was found a few times. The rearrangement joins TRBV9 to TRBJ2-1, with TRBD2 identical over 9 bases. The length of the CDR3 is 16 residues. V trimming: 4 bases; J trimming: 9 bases; junction bases outside the gene matches: 14. CDR1 is SGDLS and CDR2 is YYNGEE in the germline V gene. CDR3 amino acids: CASSPQGGRAVSEQFF. The CDR3 DNA is TGTGCCAGCAGCCCCCAAGGCGGGAGGGCGGTAAGTGAGCAGTTCTTC.

This clone has just one count. The chain links TRBV5-8 to TRBJ2-1, with D unresolved. This CDR3 has 14 amino acids. Germline V gene data show CDR1 as SGHTS and CDR2 as YDEGEE. Trimming took off 4 bases at V and 2 bases at J, with 10 bases between the two ends. CDR3 nucleotide sequence: TGTGCCAGCAGCCCGTGGGGAACCTACAATGAGCAGTTCTTC. Encoded protein: CASSPWGTYNEQFF.

V gene TRBV5-1 combines with J gene TRBJ2-2; 11 positions agree with TRBD2. Trimming cost V 1 base and J 0 bases; bases outside gene matches: 5. The V gene's germline CDR1 is SGHRS and CDR2 YFSETQ. The CDR3 spans 18 residues. The CDR3 protein is CASSLKLAGASNTGELFF. CDR3 DNA sequence: TGCGCCAGCAGCTTGAAACTAGCGGGAGCCTCGAACACCGGGGAGCTGTTTTTT. Based on the CDR3 plus reference TRBV5-1 and TRBJ2-2, the full variable domain is KAGVTQTPRYLIKTRGQQVTLSCSPISGHRSVSWYQQTPGQGLQFLFEYFSETQRNKGNFPGRFSGRQFSNSRSEMNVSTLELGDSALYLCASSLKLAGASNTGELFFGEGSRLTVL.

This sequence joins TRBV18 and TRBJ1-5; D is ambiguous. V was cut by 2 bases and J by 1 base, with 9 bases left in between. Per the germline V gene, CDR1 is KGHSH and CDR2 is LQKENI. There are 15 residues in the CDR3. CDR3 bases: TGTGCCAGCTCACCAGTAGCAAAGAGCAATCAGCCCCAGCATTTT. Protein product: CASSPVAKSNQPQHF.

Here the CDR3 DNA reads TGCGCCAGCAGCCCCGCCCGCCAGGGCTCTGGAAACACCATATATTTT. Its protein product is CASSPARQGSGNTIYF. The chain couples TRBV5-1 to TRBJ1-3; TRBD1 is a possible D gene (5 bases). CDR1 and CDR2 from the germline V gene are SGHRS and YFSETQ. The V end lost 4 bases, the J end lost 0 bases, and 14 bases lay between the germline ends. The CDR3 consists of 16 residues.

This chain links TRBV27 with TRBJ1-4; a weak D match, TRBD1 (5 bases). V lost 8 bases, J lost 7 bases, and 20 bases lay in between. From germline, CDR1 is MNHEY and CDR2 SMNVEV (reference sequence). This CDR3 spans 15 amino acids. CDR3 nucleotide sequence: TGTGCCAGCCGGAATACCGGGACCGGTGGTGAAAAACTGTTTTTT. Protein product: CASRNTGTGGEKLFF.

The J gene is TRBJ2-1, the V gene TRBV11-2; D perhaps matches TRBD2 (6 bases). Germline loops: CDR1 SGHAT, CDR2 FQNNGV. The CDR3 runs 15 residues. V was pared by 1 base and J by 3 bases, with 10 bases between. The DNA of the CDR3 is TGTGCCAGCAGCTTAGGTCCTAGCGACTACAATGAGCAGTTCTTC. Its translation is CASSLGPSDYNEQFF.

This CDR3 reads CASSPRGQGGTGELFF. The CDR3 DNA is TGTGCCAGCTCACCGCGGGGACAGGGAGGAACCGGGGAGCTGTTTTTT. The chain links TRBV18 to TRBJ2-2; TRBD1 matches at 9 bases. Germline V gives CDR1 KGHSH, CDR2 LQKENI. CDR3 size: 16 residues. V gave up 3 bases and J gave up 5 bases; unmatched junction bases: 7.

CDR3 nucleotides: TGTGCCACCGGGGAGGGTCGATACGAGCAGTACTTC. This codes for CATGEGRYEQYF. The chain employs TRBV15 and TRBJ2-7, with 7 bases lining up with TRBD2. After removal of 8 bases from V and 4 bases from J, the junction contained 5 bases not matched to a gene. Germline CDR1 and CDR2: LNHNV and YYDKDF (reference sequence). This CDR3 spans 12 amino acids.

This chain links TRBV18 with TRBJ1-6; 8 nucleotides match TRBD1. V lost 2 bases, J lost 10 bases, and 10 bases stayed unmatched. Germline V gene data show CDR1 as KGHSH and CDR2 as LQKENI. There are 16 residues in the CDR3. Here the CDR3 reads CASSPRTGLEVSPLHF. The DNA for the CDR3 is TGTGCCAGCTCACCAAGGACAGGGCTCGAAGTCTCACCCCTCCACTTT. Supplemented by reference TRBV18 and TRBJ1-6, the full variable domain reads NAGVMQNPRHLVRRRGQEARLRCSPMKGHSHVYWYRQLPEEGLKFMVYLQKENIIDESGMPKERFSAEFPKEGPSILRIQQVVRGDSAAYFCASSPRTGLEVSPLHFGNGTRLTVT.

V usage is TRBV9 and J usage is TRBJ1-1, with D possibly being TRBD1 (5 bases). Trimming removed 0 bases from V and 4 bases from J, with 16 bases in between. This CDR3 has 16 amino acids. Germline CDR1 is SGDLS and CDR2 is YYNGEE. The CDR3 reads CASSVVQGGRGTEAFF. The CDR3 DNA sequence: TGTGCCAGCAGCGTAGTCCAGGGCGGTCGTGGCACTGAAGCTTTCTTT. The full variable domain, in which reference TRBV9 and TRBJ1-1 provide the parts outside the CDR3, is DSGVTQTPKHLITATGQRVTLRCSPRSGDLSVYWYQQSLDQGLQFLIQYYNGEERAKGNILERFSAQQFPDLHSELNLSSLELGDSALYFCASSVVQGGRGTEAFFGQGTRLTVV.

This chain connects TRBV4-2 to TRBJ1-5, with a weak D call TRBD1 (5 bases). Deletions cut 1 base from V and 2 bases from J, with 15 bases between. Looked up from germline, CDR1 is LGHNA and CDR2 is YNFKEQ. There are 17 residues in the CDR3. The CDR3 DNA reads as TGTGCCAGCAGCCAAGGGAGGGGCCTTGCTGGCAATCAGCCCCAGCATTTT. Encoded protein: CASSQGRGLAGNQPQHF.

The V gene is TRBV5-1, the J gene TRBJ2-1; 7 bases are shared with TRBD1. Germline V gene data show CDR1 as SGHRS and CDR2 as YFSETQ. With V trimmed by 3 bases and J by 0 bases, 6 bases remained unmatched. The CDR3 contains 16 residues. The CDR3 loop is CASSSTGDSSYNEQFF. As DNA, the CDR3 is TGCGCCAGCAGCTCAACCGGGGACAGCTCCTACAATGAGCAGTTCTTC.

The rearrangement links TRBV2 to TRBJ1-1; D remains unclear. With 6 bases removed from V and 1 base from J, the gap between germline ends came to 12 bases. Germline CDR1 is SNHLY and CDR2 is FYNNEI. The CDR3 is 14 residues long. The CDR3 sequence is CASRLEVGNTEAFF. The CDR3 DNA follows: TGTGCCAGCAGGCTCGAGGTAGGGAACACTGAAGCTTTCTTT.